This T cell receptor (beta chain) came from a study of cytomegalovirus exposure and HLA in healthy donors (dated by TCRdb to about 2017). Background for the entire study: An earlier analysis of approximately 640 of the donors reported approximately 290 Gb of sequence data and 117 million unique TCR beta sequences from some 180 million T cells. Alongside the repertoire data, information on donor age, sex, ethnicity and CMV serostatus was compiled. An early release covering about 600 HLA-typed donors comprised roughly 300 gigabases of sequencing data and around 85 million unique TCR sequences. Besides the first cohort of approximately 710 subjects, a separate validation cohort made up of over a hundred different subjects was used. Four or five DR-DQ haplotypes were handled as single units for association and clustering because linkage in the cohort was strong. Both class I and class II loci were covered by HLA typing, at four-digit resolution. The study aimed to test whether cataloging public T cell receptors could reveal signatures of past pathogen exposure. In an earlier analysis of 500 to 650 of the donors, high-throughput TCR beta sequencing was used to judge whether each TCR beta V gene segment behaved as functional or pseudogenic. A later genetic analysis used genome-wide SNP genotypes for about three fifths of the 666 donors, treating that subset as a discovery cohort. In a later analysis, previously published TCR beta repertoires from more than 500 donors were re-analyzed and high-resolution HLA genotyping was added so that TCR occurrence patterns could be studied. All discovery cohort repertoires had been generated on a single sequencing platform. Of the roughly 400 genotyped donors, 65% to 90% fell in the genetic ancestry cluster associated with self-reported Caucasian donors. Typing coverage differed by locus: A, B, C, DRB1 and DQB1 were typed in about 620-640 donors, DQA1 in about 500, DPA1 in around 600, and DPB1 in around 440. The later analysis used no new phenotypic data to find candidate immune exposures, relying instead on TCR beta sequences and their occurrence across donors. On average, over 200,000 unique TCR beta nucleotide sequences were sequenced per donor among about 400 genotyped donors of the cohort, with about 19% of those sequences being non-productive. To predict cytomegalovirus infection status, the study brought together high-throughput TCR immunosequencing, statistical association of individual TCRs with disease status, and machine learning. The study profiled the T cell repertoires of under 700 subjects by immunosequencing and related them to cytomegalovirus serostatus. Overall study outcomes, separate from this receptor: In a later analysis, some 17,000 TCR beta sequences were associated with specific HLA alleles at a false discovery rate of 0.05. When HLA alleles, especially DR and DQ, strongly co-occurred, attributing TCR associations to individual alleles was difficult. In both the original and validation cohorts, the classifier was reported to diagnose cytomegalovirus status with high specificity and sensitivity. According to a later analysis, TCR association rates differed among HLA loci, with DRB1 alleles showing the most associated TCRs and HLA-C alleles showing the fewest. According to a later analysis, most CMV-associated TCR beta chains appeared to be HLA-restricted, and the HLA associations seemed to be driven largely by CMV exposure. In a later genetic analysis, a missense DCLRE1C variant was associated with V-gene and J-gene trimming of TCR beta chains, and the association was replicated in an independent cohort. Presence/absence analyses assumed roughly uniform sequencing depth across donors, an assumption that may not hold. Three of the identified cytomegalovirus-associated TCR beta chains were confirmed in vitro to be specific for cytomegalovirus antigens. In this cohort, only TCR beta chains were sequenced, and detectable features were limited by the absence of alpha or paired-chain data. A cluster of highly shared sequence variants was judged likely to be a technical artifact of the sequencing pipeline. CMV serostatus was the only immune exposure information available for the cohort. In a later analysis, HLA-associated TCR beta chains were found to be more clonally expanded and to have lower generation probabilities than equally common non-associated chains. In an earlier analysis of about 600 of the donors, most TCR beta V segments appeared in productive rearrangements about 90% or about 30% of the time, broadly matching IMGT annotations. Most TCR sequences were seen in very few donors, while some public TCRs were found in many individuals. It was suggested by the authors that the approach could potentially be generalized to other disease states and immunological phenotypes. Correlated functional status among segregating V segments might reflect linkage disequilibrium, but an unknown experimental factor could not be ruled out. Because HLA typing was missing for some donors at each locus, association tests included only the typed subset. A further reported finding was that TCR beta sequences accurately predicted the HLA-A and HLA-B alleles for most subjects in the first cohort. A total of 150 or so TCR beta chains were listed by the study as associated with cytomegalovirus. A later genetic analysis reported fewer N-insertions in productive TCRs among donors in an Asian-associated ancestry cluster than the approximately 700-donor mean. Because counts were too low, about 18 rarely observed V segments, including chromosome 9 orphons, were excluded from the earlier analysis of several hundred of the donors. According to a later analysis, parvovirus B19, influenza, CMV and Epstein-Barr virus appeared linked to several top co-occurrence clusters. Some IMGT-functional V segments, including TRBV6-2 and TRBV6-3, could not be told apart with the 87-base-pair reads, so those segments were excluded.

The method behind the library was the immunoSEQ multiplex PCR assay. For the multiplex PCR, a mixture combining 60 forward primers for TCR Vbeta segments and 13 reverse primers for TCR Jbeta segments was used. The CDR3 region of rearranged TCR beta genes was amplified from genomic DNA with a multiplex PCR assay. The Illumina HiSeq System was used to sequence the amplified TCR beta libraries as 87-base-pair reads. In the authors' own workflow: A later analysis tallied tens of millions of unique TCR beta chains across the 666 repertoires, and around 12 million of those chains were shared by two or more donors. Raw reads were error-corrected and collapsed into unique sequences by a nearest-neighbor algorithm in which closely related sequences were merged to remove PCR and sequencing errors. CDR3 sequences were aligned to IMGT reference sequences to assign V, D and J gene segments. Each retained sequence needed at least a six-nucleotide match to both a V gene segment and a J gene segment. A rearrangement counted as productive if the CDR3 had no stop codons and remained in frame with V and J, and every other rearrangement counted as non-productive. CDR3 was defined according to IMGT convention as the region running from the second conserved V-encoded cysteine to the conserved J-encoded phenylalanine. The earlier analysis of more than 450 of the donors excluded sequences that lacked an unambiguous match to a single V gene segment. In an earlier analysis of several hundred of the donors, V segments were called functional above 56.7% productive rearrangements and were called segregating when the between-donor standard deviation exceeded 5%. A statistical classification framework was built for diagnosing cytomegalovirus status from the catalog of TCR beta chain sequences. A later analysis assigned V and J genes by comparing TCR nucleotide sequences with IMGT/GENE-DB human TR gene sequences. In a later analysis, CDR3 sequences and most-parsimonious VDJ recombination scenarios were assigned using the TCRdist pipeline. A later analysis defined each TCR beta chain by its CDR3 amino acid sequence plus V-gene family, and excluded reads lacking a unique V-gene family. As a way to deal with suspected cross-contamination and a sequencing artifact, a later analysis dropped over 550 nucleotide sequences that were highly shared and had low generation probability. In a later analysis, a clonal expansion index was calculated for each public chain from normalized within-repertoire ranks of inferred template counts. Generation probabilities in a later analysis came from a VDJ recombination model fitted to out-of-frame rearrangements, and those results were checked against IGoR. A later analysis scored TCR-TCR, TCR-HLA and TCR-CMV co-occurrence with hypergeometric tests, applying a repertoire-size bias correction to TCR pairs. To estimate false discovery rates, a later analysis permuted the HLA or CMV assignments 20 times. A later analysis grouped co-occurring TCRs with DBSCAN, adding TCRdist sequence similarity when clustering within HLA-allele-positive subsets. Repertoires with fewer than 30,000 or more than 120,000 public chains, plus five repertoires with anomalous nucleotide sharing, were excluded from co-occurrence clustering. Not all clones reach the TCRdb copy of this immuneACCESS table, which keeps in-frame sequences only. Checked studies attribute under half of the gap to unresolved V genes and leave the rest unexplained. That table is the source of V, J and clone size, and D and trimming were worked out from the DNA. The sample contains some 54,000 clones, around 84% of them found a single time. The leading ten clones occupy roughly 5.6% of the sample.

CDR1 is given as MNHNS and CDR2 as SASEGT, both from the germline V gene. The junction shows trimming of 0 bases on V and 4 bases on J, and the gene matches do not reach 6 bases of it. The CDR3 spans 16 residues, from the cysteine through the phenylalanine. Solely the CDR3 DNA is kept, with 48 bases framed from the first base. The cohort consisted of hundreds of healthy bone marrow donors. Cohort members were all nominally healthy when sampled, although unrecorded immune exposures were likely present. The donor tested CMV seronegative and was one of the 352 seronegative cohort members. Every donor gave a peripheral blood sample, and the peripheral blood mononuclear cells from that sample were used for TCR beta sequencing. The Qiagen DNeasy Blood Extraction Kit was used to extract genomic DNA from the blood cell samples. This clone appeared a few times. No antigen is known for it. No much larger clone exists at a distance of one base, and base qualities are not known.

Sequencing was done on a sample of PBMCs. The origin of this receptor is a male donor in good health and CMV-seronegative. The rearranged chain carries TRBV6-1 and TRBJ2-1; 7 bases in the junction line up with TRBD1. The CDR3 protein: CASSEAFGTVYNEQFF. The sequence in DNA is TGTGCCAGCAGTGAAGCGTTCGGGACAGTTTACAATGAGCAGTTCTTC.